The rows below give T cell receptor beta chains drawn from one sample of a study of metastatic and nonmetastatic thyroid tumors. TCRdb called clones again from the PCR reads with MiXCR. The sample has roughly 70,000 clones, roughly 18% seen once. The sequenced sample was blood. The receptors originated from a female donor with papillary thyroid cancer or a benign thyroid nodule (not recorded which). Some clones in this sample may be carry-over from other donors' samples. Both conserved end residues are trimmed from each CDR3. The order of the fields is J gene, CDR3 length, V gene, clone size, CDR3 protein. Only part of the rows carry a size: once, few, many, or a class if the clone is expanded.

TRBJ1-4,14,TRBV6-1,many,ASSTGRDATNEKLF
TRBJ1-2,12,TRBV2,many,ASSGLGQGDGYT
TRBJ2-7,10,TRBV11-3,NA,ASSDRDYEQY
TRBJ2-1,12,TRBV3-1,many,ASSQARAWGEQF
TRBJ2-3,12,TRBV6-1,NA,ASSDLSGSDTRY
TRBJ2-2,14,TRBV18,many,ASSPDGKRSTGELF
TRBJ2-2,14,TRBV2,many,ASSESLEGSTGELF
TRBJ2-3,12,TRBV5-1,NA,ASSLDVAGDTQY
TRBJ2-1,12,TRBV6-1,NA,TSSASGRRNEQF
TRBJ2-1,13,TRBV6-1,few,ASTWTSGSYNEQF
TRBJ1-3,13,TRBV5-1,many,ASSFGTVSGNTIY
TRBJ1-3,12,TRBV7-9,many,ASSEGTSGNTIY
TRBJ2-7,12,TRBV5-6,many,ASSLDGSSYEQY
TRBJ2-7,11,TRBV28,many,ASRTSGTYEQY
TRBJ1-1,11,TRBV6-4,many,ASGLTDNTEAF
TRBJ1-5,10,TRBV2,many,ASRTGTQPQH
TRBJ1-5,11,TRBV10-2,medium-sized,ASTQGSNQPQH
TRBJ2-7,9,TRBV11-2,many,ASSSFSEQY
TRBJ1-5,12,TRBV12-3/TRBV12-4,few,ASSPRASNQPQH
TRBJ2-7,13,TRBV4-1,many,ASSQEGRVGVEQY
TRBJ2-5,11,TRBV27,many,ASSSAKWETQY
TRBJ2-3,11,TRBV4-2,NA,ASSHTGGDTQY
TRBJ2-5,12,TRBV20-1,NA,SATRAGGGETQY
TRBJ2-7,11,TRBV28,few,ASSPSGSYEQY
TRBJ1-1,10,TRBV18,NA,ASSSRGAGAF
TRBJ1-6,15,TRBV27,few,ASSQIYGSSYNSPLH
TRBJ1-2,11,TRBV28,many,ASRPGPAYGYT
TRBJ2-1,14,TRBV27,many,ASSTGRGSSYNEQF
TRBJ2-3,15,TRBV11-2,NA,ASSLDFRQGAIDTQY
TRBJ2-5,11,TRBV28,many,ASSFWDQETQY